Each of the 23 T cell receptor beta chains below was sequenced from the same sample in a study of blood T cell repertoires in COVID-19. Repertoires were generated with immunoSEQ multiplex PCR, while TCRdb's copy carries only in-frame clones and drops some. The table lists 350,000 to 450,000 clones, roughly nine tenths of them singletons. Sequencing used PBMCs or T cells enriched from blood (not recorded which). These receptors all stem from a man aged 30 to 39 who had recovered from COVID-19.

This clone showed up just once. The chain links TRBV28 to TRBJ1-3; 7 bases are a match to TRBD1. The CDR3 is made up of 15 amino acids. Germline CDR1 is MDHEN and CDR2 is SYDVKM. The trim removed 4 bases at V and 7 bases at J, leaving 10 bases unmatched. Written as DNA, the CDR3 is TGTGCCAGCAGTTCTCCCGGGACAGAGGATAACACCATATATTTT. As protein: CASSSPGTEDNTIYF.

The gene calls are TRBV28 and TRBJ1-5, with 8 positions matching TRBD1. J lost 7 bases, V lost 4 bases, and 12 bases had no gene match. Germline V gene sequence: CDR1 MDHEN, CDR2 SYDVKM. The CDR3 length is 16 residues. This chain's CDR3 is CASSSSPRGPWQPQHF. CDR3 bases: TGTGCCAGCAGTTCCAGCCCCAGGGGGCCCTGGCAGCCCCAGCATTTT.

The V gene is TRBV7-9, the J gene TRBJ2-7; 7 bases are shared with TRBD1. This CDR3 has 12 amino acids. V shed 5 bases, J shed 5 bases, and the junction held 3 bases outside the gene matches. Germline CDR1 SEHNR, CDR2 FQNEAQ (reference sequence). The CDR3 sequence is CASSDRVHEQYF. CDR3 DNA: TGTGCCAGCAGCGACAGGGTCCACGAGCAGTACTTC.

V is TRBV7-9 and J is TRBJ2-3; 11 positions match TRBD2. The germline gives CDR1 SEHNR, CDR2 FQNEAQ (reference sequence). V lost 5 bases and J lost 0; bases outside the gene matches: 1. The CDR3 is 15 residues long. CDR3 DNA: TGTGCCAGCAGCCGGACTAGCGGGAGCACAGATACGCAGTATTTT. Amino acid sequence: CASSRTSGSTDTQYF.

This clone was seen a handful of times. The chain recombines TRBV12-3 or TRBV12-4 with TRBJ1-5, with 8 bases identical to TRBD1. The CDR3 is 13 residues long. V gave up 6 bases and J gave up 6 bases; unmatched junction bases: 4. The CDR3 spells CASSGQGGQPQHF. Written as DNA, the CDR3 is TGTGCCAGCAGCGGACAGGGAGGTCAGCCCCAGCATTTT.

The chain employs TRBV6-5 and TRBJ2-7, with 7 bases lining up with TRBD1. V lost 5 bases and J lost 6; bases outside the gene matches: 10. This CDR3 has 14 residues. CDR1 is MNHEY and CDR2 is SVGAGI in the germline V gene. CDR3 residues: CASSPRQGGLEQYF. CDR3 bases: TGTGCCAGCAGTCCAAGACAGGGTGGACTCGAGCAGTACTTC.

The chain joins TRBV5-1 to TRBJ2-3, with 8 bases lining up with TRBD1. The CDR3 runs 14 residues. Germline V gene lookup returns CDR1 SGHRS and CDR2 YFSETQ. The V segment lost 5 bases and the J segment 4 bases; nucleotides outside the gene matches: 6. The CDR3 DNA reads TGCGCCAGCAGGGGGACAGGAGGTTCAGATACGCAGTATTTT. It yields the protein CASRGTGGSDTQYF.

V gene TRBV4-1 combines with J gene TRBJ1-4; tentative D call: TRBD1 (6 bases). V shed 6 bases and J shed 4 bases, with 15 bases lying between them. The germline V gene encodes CDR1 MGHRA and CDR2 YSYEKL. The CDR3 totals 15 residues. For the CDR3, the DNA is TGCGCCAGCAGGACAAACGACAGGTTTAATGAAAAACTGTTTTTT. This sequence encodes CASRTNDRFNEKLFF.

This clone was observed a handful of times. The chain couples TRBV7-2 to TRBJ1-1, with 10 bases lining up with TRBD1. The ends lost 6 bases at V and 6 bases at J; junction bases unmatched: 7. The CDR3 extends over 14 amino acids. CDR1 and CDR2 from the germline V gene are SGHTA and FQGNSA. CDR3 loop: CASRTGTGAAEAFF. CDR3 in DNA: TGTGCCAGCAGAACCGGGACAGGGGCCGCTGAAGCTTTCTTT.

This chain links TRBV28 with TRBJ2-6, with 10 bases matching TRBD1. The J segment lost 3 bases and the V segment lost 6 bases, leaving 11 bases of the junction unmatched. CDR3 length: 18 residues. CDR1 is MDHEN, CDR2 SYDVKM, per germline. In nucleotides, the CDR3 is TGTGCCAGCAGAAAAATGGGACAGGGGATGAGTGGGGCCAACGTCCTGACTTTC. This encodes CASRKMGQGMSGANVLTF.

The V call is TRBV4-1, the J call TRBJ1-1; tentatively, D is TRBD1 (6 bases). This CDR3 region has 15 residues. From germline, CDR1 is MGHRA and CDR2 YSYEKL. The V end lost 3 bases, the J end lost 4 bases, and 15 bases lay between the germline ends. CDR3: CASSHRGAGPTEAFF. The CDR3 nucleotides are TGCGCCAGCAGCCACCGGGGGGCAGGACCCACTGAAGCTTTCTTT.

This clone occurred once. The gene calls are TRBV6-4 and TRBJ2-3; the match to TRBD1 covers 7 bases. The CDR3 runs 15 residues. Losses at the gene ends were 2 bases for V and 0 bases for J; bases not matched to a gene: 2. The germline CDR1 and CDR2 sequences are MRHNA and SNTAGT. For the CDR3, the DNA is TGTGCCAGCAGTGACGGACAGGAAAGCACAGATACGCAGTATTTT. This translates into CASSDGQESTDTQYF.

The chain recombines TRBV7-8 with TRBJ2-3; D is perhaps TRBD2 (6 bases). This CDR3 is 14 amino acids long. CDR1 and CDR2 from the germline V gene are SGHVS and FQNEAQ. Trimming stripped 8 bases from V and 2 bases from J, with 14 bases between. The CDR3 sequence is CASEKGGITDTQYF. In DNA, the CDR3 is TGTGCCAGCGAGAAAGGCGGGATCACAGATACGCAGTATTTT.

The chain recombines TRBV7-3 with TRBJ1-1; the D gene is possibly TRBD1 (5 bases). Germline V gene sequence: CDR1 SGHTA, CDR2 FQGTGA. This CDR3 comprises 14 residues. Trimming stripped 5 bases from V and 1 base from J, with 11 bases between. CDR3 DNA: TGTGCCAGCAGCCCCTGGGGCGGGAACACTGAAGCTTTCTTT. Translated: CASSPWGGNTEAFF.

V and J are TRBV29-1 and TRBJ1-2; tentatively, D is TRBD1 (6 bases). The length of the CDR3 is 13 residues. Trimming left V 8 bases short and J 3 bases short, with 16 bases between. Germline V gene data show CDR1 as SQVTM and CDR2 as ANQGSEA. The CDR3 DNA follows: TGCAGCACACGTGACAGGCAGCACTATGGCTACACCTTC. Encoded protein: CSTRDRQHYGYTF.

V and J are TRBV28 and TRBJ2-1; 10 bases map to TRBD2. Germline CDR1 MDHEN, CDR2 SYDVKM. The CDR3 has 15 amino acids. V shed 4 bases, J shed 9 bases, and the junction held 9 bases outside the gene matches. The DNA of the CDR3 is TGTGCCAGCAGTTCCTCTAGCGGGAGTAGAGTTGAGCAGTTCTTC. Translating it yields CASSSSSGSRVEQFF.

The V call is TRBV7-2, the J call TRBJ2-7; weak D call: TRBD2 (5 bases). V dropped 0 bases and J dropped 5 bases, with 17 bases sitting between them. Per germline, CDR1 SGHTA and CDR2 FQGNSA. CDR3 length equals 16 residues. CDR3 sequence: CASSLAISGISHEQYF. As DNA, the CDR3 is TGTGCCAGCAGCTTAGCGATTTCCGGGATCAGCCACGAGCAGTACTTC.

This sequence joins TRBV5-1 and TRBJ2-3, with a possible D match to TRBD1 (5 bases). CDR1 and CDR2 from the germline V gene are SGHRS and YFSETQ. The CDR3 consists of 14 residues. The V and J ends lost 4 bases and 7 bases respectively, with 16 bases between them. Here the CDR3 reads CASSSGHKENTQYF. CDR3 in DNA: TGCGCCAGCAGCAGTGGACACAAAGAAAATACGCAGTATTTT.

This rearrangement joins TRBV18 to TRBJ2-7; 8 bases agree with TRBD1. The CDR3 consists of 14 residues. Looked up from germline, CDR1 is KGHSH and CDR2 is LQKENI. V dropped 1 base and J dropped 3; count of bases not matched to a gene: 2. The DNA of the CDR3 is TGTGCCAGCTCACCACTGGACAGGGACTACGAGCAGTACTTC. Translating it yields CASSPLDRDYEQYF.

This chain uses TRBV7-2 with TRBJ2-3; 10 bases are a match to TRBD2. Germline lookup yields CDR1 SGHTA and CDR2 FQGNSA. This CDR3 contains 16 residues. The J segment lost 6 bases and the V segment lost 0 bases, leaving 6 bases of the junction unmatched. CDR3 sequence: CASSLARLAGADTQYF. CDR3 DNA: TGTGCCAGCAGCTTAGCGCGGCTAGCGGGAGCTGATACGCAGTATTTT.

The genes are TRBV27 and TRBJ1-5; D may be TRBD1 (6 bases). Trimming pared 5 bases from V and 7 bases from J, leaving 9 bases between. Germline lookup yields CDR1 MNHEY and CDR2 SMNVEV (reference sequence). The CDR3 runs 12 residues. The CDR3 loop reads CASSLRGQPQHF. CDR3 nucleotides: TGTGCCAGCAGTCTCAGGGGCCAGCCCCAGCATTTT.

The gene calls are TRBV28 and TRBJ1-4; 9 bases align to TRBD1. The germline V gene has CDR1 MDHEN and CDR2 SYDVKM. The V gene end was trimmed by 1 base and the J gene end by 11 bases; junction bases not matched to a gene: 14. The CDR3 is made up of 17 amino acids. This CDR3 reads CASSLSDRGSAFWKLFF. The DNA for the CDR3 is TGTGCCAGCAGTTTATCCGACAGGGGGTCGGCTTTTTGGAAACTGTTTTTT.

This rearrangement joins TRBV7-8 to TRBJ1-2; D remains unclear. With 0 bases removed from V and 7 bases from J, the gap between germline ends came to 15 bases. The CDR3 has 15 residues. Germline CDR1 SGHVS, CDR2 FQNEAQ. CDR3 coding DNA: TGTGCCAGCAGCTTAGCGGAGGTGCTAGGTAGTGGCTACACCTTC. Its translation is CASSLAEVLGSGYTF. Looking up the rest from reference TRBV7-8 and TRBJ1-2 gives the full variable domain: GAGVSQSPRYKVAKRGQDVALRCDPISGHVSLFWYQQALGQGPEFLTYFQNEAQLDKSGLPSDRFFAERPEGSVSTLKIQRTQQEDSAVYLCASSLAEVLGSGYTFGSGTRLTVV.